The present T cell receptor (beta chain) was sequenced within a study of shared T cell receptors in the human thymus. V dropped 4 bases and J dropped 2; count of bases not matched to a gene: 7. CDR1 is SQVTM and CDR2 is ANQGSEA in the germline V gene. The length of the CDR3 is 14 residues. Sequencing was performed with immunoSEQ multiplex PCR; in TCRdb, only in-frame clones are kept and a portion is missing. Among over 450,000 clones listed, 78% were seen once. The same sample was also studied in work on human thymus T cells. Per that paper: The thymus tissue came from resections taken during corrective heart surgery.

What was sequenced was thymocytes. This chain joins TRBV29-1 and TRBJ2-7, with 8 bases fitting TRBD2. The TCR was taken from a boy younger than two with a congenital heart defect. The DNA for the CDR3 is TGCAGCGTTGCATTCCGGGAGGGGACCTACGAGCAGTACTTC. Residues: CSVAFREGTYEQYF.